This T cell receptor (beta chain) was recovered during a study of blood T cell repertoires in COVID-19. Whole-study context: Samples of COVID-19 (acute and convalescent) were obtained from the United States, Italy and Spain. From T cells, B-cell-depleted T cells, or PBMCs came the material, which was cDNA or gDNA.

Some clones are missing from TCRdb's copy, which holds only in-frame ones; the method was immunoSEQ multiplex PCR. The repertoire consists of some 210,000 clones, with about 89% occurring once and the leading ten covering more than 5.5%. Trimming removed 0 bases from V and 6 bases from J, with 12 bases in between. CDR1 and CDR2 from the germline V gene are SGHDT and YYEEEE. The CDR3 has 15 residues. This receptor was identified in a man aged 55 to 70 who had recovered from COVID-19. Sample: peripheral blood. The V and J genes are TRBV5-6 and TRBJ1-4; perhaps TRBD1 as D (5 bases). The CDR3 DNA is TGTGCCAGCAGCTTGGCGCGGGGCGCAGATGAAAAACTGTTTTTT. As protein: CASSLARGADEKLFF.